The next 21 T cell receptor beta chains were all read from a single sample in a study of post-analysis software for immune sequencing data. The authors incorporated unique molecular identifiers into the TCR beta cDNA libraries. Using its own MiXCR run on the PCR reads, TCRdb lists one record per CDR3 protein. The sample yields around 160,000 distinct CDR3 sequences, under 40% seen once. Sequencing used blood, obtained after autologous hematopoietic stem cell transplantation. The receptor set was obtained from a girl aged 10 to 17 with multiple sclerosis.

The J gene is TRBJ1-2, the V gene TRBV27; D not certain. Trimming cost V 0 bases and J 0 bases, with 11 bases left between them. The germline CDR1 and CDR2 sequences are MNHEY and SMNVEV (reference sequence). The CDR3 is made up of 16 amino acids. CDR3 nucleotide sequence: TGTGCCAGCAGTTTATCGACGGCGGCAGCTAACTATGGCTACACCTTC. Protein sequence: CASSLSTAAANYGYTF.

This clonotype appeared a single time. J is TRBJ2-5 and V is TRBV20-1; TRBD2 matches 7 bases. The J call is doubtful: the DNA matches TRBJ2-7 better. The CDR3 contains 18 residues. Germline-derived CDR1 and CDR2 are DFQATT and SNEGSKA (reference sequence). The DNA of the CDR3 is TGCAGTGCTAGTTCCCCGGGACTAACGGAGACTTCAATCTACGAGCAGTACTTC. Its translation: CSASSPGLTETSIYEQYF.

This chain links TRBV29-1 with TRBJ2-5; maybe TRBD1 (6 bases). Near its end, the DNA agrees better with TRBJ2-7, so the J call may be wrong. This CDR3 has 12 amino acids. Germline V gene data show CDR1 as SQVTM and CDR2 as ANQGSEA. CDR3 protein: CSGQTGANEQYF. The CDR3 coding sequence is TGCAGCGGACAGACAGGAGCGAACGAGCAGTACTTC.

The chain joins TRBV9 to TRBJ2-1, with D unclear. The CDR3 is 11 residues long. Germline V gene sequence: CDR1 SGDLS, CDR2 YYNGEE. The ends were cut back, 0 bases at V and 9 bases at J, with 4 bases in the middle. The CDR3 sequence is CASSVAGEQFF. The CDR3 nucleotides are TGTGCCAGCAGCGTAGCGGGTGAGCAGTTCTTC.

In nucleotides, the CDR3 is TGTGCCACCAGCAGAGTCGGACTAGAGCAGTACTTC. Protein sequence: CATSRVGLEQYF. J is TRBJ2-7 and V is TRBV15; possibly TRBD2 for D (6 bases). The V end was cut by 1 base, the J end by 7 bases, with 8 bases between. The germline V gene has CDR1 LNHNV and CDR2 YYDKDF (reference sequence). This CDR3 has 12 residues.

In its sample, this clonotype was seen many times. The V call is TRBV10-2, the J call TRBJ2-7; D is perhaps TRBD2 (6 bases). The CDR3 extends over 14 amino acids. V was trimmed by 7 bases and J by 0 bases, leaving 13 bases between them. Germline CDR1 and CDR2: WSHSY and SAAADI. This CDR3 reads CASIRTTSSYEQYF. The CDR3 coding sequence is TGCGCCAGCATTCGGACTACGAGCTCCTACGAGCAGTACTTC.

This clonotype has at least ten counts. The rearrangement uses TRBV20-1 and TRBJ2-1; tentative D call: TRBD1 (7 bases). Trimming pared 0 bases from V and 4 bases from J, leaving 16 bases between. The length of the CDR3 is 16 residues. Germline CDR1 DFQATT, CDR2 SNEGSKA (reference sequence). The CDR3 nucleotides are TGCAGTGCTAGAGATCTTCAGGGGGAGGAATACAATGAGCAGTTCTTC. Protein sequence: CSARDLQGEEYNEQFF.

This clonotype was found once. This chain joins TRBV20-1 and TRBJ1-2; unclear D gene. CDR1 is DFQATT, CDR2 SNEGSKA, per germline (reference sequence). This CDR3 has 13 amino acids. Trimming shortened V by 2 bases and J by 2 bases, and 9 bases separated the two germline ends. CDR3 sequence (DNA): TGCAGTGCTAGATTCCGGCAGAACTATGGCTACACCTTC. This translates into CSARFRQNYGYTF.

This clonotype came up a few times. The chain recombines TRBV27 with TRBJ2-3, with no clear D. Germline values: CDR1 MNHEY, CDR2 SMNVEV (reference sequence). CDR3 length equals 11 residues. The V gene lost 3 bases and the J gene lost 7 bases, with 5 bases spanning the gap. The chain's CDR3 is CASSLGNTQYF. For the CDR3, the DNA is TGTGCCAGCAGTTTGGGAAATACGCAGTATTTT.

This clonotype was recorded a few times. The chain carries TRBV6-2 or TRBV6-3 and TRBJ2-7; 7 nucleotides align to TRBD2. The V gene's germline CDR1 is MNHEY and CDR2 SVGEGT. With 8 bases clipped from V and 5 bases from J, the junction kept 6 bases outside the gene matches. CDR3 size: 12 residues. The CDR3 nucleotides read TGTGCCAGCTGGGGAGGGTACGACGAGCAGTACTTC. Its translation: CASWGGYDEQYF.

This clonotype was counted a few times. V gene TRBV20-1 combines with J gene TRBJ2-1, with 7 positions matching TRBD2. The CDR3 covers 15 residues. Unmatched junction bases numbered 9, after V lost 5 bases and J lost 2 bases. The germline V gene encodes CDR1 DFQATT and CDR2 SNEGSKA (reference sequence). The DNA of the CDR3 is TGCAGTGCTCACAACCTAGCGGAAACCTACAATGAGCAGTTCTTC. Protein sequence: CSAHNLAETYNEQFF.

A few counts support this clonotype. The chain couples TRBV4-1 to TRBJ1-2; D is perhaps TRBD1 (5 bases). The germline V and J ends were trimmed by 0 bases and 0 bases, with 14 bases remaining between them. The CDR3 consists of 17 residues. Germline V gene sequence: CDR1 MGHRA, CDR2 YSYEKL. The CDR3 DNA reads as TGCGCCAGCAGCCAAGATTCGGGGCAGCACACTAACTATGGCTACACCTTC. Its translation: CASSQDSGQHTNYGYTF.

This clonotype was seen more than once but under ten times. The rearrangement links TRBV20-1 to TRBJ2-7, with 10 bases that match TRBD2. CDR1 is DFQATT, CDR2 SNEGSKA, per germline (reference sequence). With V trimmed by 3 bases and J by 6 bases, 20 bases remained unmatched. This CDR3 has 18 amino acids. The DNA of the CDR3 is TGCAGTGCTAGCGCCGACCTTCGGGCTGTGCTAGCGGGAGCCGAGCAGTACTTC. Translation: CSASADLRAVLAGAEQYF.

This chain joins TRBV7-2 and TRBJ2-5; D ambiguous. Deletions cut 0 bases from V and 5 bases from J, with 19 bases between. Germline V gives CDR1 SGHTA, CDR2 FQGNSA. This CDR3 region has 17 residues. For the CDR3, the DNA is TGTGCCAGCAGCTTAGCGCTAAGCACTCCACCCGGGGAGACCCAGTACTTC. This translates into CASSLALSTPPGETQYF.

For the CDR3, the DNA is TGTGCCAGCAGCTTAGATGCGACAGGGTCGGTGAACACTGAAGCTTTCTTT. This codes for CASSLDATGSVNTEAFF. The chain is built from TRBV11-2 and TRBJ1-1; 7 nucleotides agree with TRBD1. V lost 0 bases to trimming and J lost 0 bases; unmatched junction nucleotides: 7. The CDR3 is 17 amino acids. Germline values: CDR1 SGHAT, CDR2 FQNNGV.

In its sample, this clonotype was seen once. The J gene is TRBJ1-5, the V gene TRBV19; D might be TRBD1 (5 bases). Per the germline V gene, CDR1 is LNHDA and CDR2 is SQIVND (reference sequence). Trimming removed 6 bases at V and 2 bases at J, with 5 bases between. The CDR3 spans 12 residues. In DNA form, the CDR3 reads TGTGCCAGTAGGGGGGGCAATCAGCCCCAGCATTTT. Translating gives CASRGGNQPQHF. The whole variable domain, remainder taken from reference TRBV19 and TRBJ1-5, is DGGITQSPKYLFRKEGQNVTLSCEQNLNHDAMYWYRQDPGQGLRLIYYSQIVNDFQKGDIAEGYSVSREKKESFPLTVTSAQKNPTAFYLCASRGGNQPQHFGDGTRLSIL.

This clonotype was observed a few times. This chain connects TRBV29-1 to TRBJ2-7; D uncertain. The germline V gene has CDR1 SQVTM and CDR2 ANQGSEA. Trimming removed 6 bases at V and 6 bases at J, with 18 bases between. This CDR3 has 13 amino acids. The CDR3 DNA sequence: TGCAGCGTGGAGATAGGTTCAACGGGCGAGCAGTACTTC. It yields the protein CSVEIGSTGEQYF.

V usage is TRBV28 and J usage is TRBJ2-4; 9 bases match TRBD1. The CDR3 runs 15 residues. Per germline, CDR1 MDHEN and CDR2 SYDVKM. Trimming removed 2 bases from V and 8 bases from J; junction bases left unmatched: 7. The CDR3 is CASSLAQGASDIQYF. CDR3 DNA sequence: TGTGCCAGCAGTTTAGCACAGGGGGCGTCGGACATTCAGTACTTC.

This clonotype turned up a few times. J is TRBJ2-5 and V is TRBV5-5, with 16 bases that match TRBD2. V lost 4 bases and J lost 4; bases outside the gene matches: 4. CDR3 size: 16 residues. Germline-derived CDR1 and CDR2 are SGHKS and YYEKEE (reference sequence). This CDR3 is CASSLGLAGGPETQYF. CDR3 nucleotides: TGTGCCAGCAGCCTGGGACTAGCGGGAGGGCCAGAGACCCAGTACTTC.

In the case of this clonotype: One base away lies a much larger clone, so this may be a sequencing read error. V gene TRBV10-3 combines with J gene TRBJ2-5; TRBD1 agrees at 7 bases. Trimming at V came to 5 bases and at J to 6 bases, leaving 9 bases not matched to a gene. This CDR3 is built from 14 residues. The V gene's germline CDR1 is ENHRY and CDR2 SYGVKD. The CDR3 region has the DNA TGTGCCATCAGTACAGGGGACAACGGGCAGACCCAGTACTTC. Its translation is CAISTGDNGQTQYF.

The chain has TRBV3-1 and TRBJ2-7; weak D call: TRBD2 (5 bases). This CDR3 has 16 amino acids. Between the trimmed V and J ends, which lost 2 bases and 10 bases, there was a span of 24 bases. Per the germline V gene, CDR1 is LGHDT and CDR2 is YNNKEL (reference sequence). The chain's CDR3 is CASSQFQEKDLRAQYF. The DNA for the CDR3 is TGTGCCAGCAGCCAATTTCAGGAGAAGGACCTGAGGGCCCAGTACTTC.